A selection of T cell receptor beta chains follows, all from one sample in a study of monozygotic twins with cystic fibrosis. Sequencing was performed with immunoSEQ multiplex PCR; in TCRdb, only in-frame clones are kept and a portion is missing. The sample has approximately 32,000 clones, 95% to 98% seen once. The sample comprised blood. Receptor source: a girl aged 2 to 9 with cystic fibrosis. Each CDR3 is given with its conserved first and last residue. A D gene is named only where the DNA matches it firmly.

TRBD1	TRBV27	TRBJ2-7	CASSWTGSHEQYF	TGTGCCAGCAGTTGGACAGGATCCCACGAGCAGTACTTC
NA	TRBV9	TRBJ2-6	CASSVDPGAGANVLTF	TGTGCCAGCAGCGTAGATCCAGGGGCCGGGGCCAACGTCCTGACTTTC
TRBD2	TRBV7-9	TRBJ2-7	CASSLVPGAGEQYF	TGTGCCAGCAGCTTAGTACCGGGAGCGGGGGAGCAGTACTTC
TRBD1	TRBV7-9	TRBJ2-7	CASSTYGVGTGGSYEQYF	TGTGCCAGCAGCACTTACGGGGTTGGGACAGGGGGTTCCTACGAGCAGTACTTC
NA	TRBV2	TRBJ2-4	CASSANGAGAKNIQYF	TGTGCCAGCAGTGCTAACGGGGCCGGGGCCAAAAACATTCAGTACTTC
NA	TRBV9	TRBJ2-5	CASSVAGRMLQETQYF	TGTGCCAGCAGCGTAGCGGGACGGATGCTCCAAGAGACCCAGTACTTC
TRBD1	TRBV2	TRBJ1-2	CASRLQGPYGYTF	TGTGCCAGCAGGTTACAGGGGCCCTATGGCTACACCTTC
NA	TRBV11-2	TRBJ1-2	CASSLGHAASGIPGYTF	TGTGCCAGCAGCTTAGGCCACGCCGCTAGCGGGATCCCTGGCTACACCTTC
NA	TRBV30	TRBJ1-2	CAWSNDYGYTF	TGTGCCTGGAGTAACGACTATGGCTACACCTTC
NA	TRBV6-1	TRBJ1-5	CASSGDYSNQPQHF	TGTGCCAGCAGTGGAGACTATAGCAATCAGCCCCAGCATTTT